This T cell receptor (beta chain) was obtained from a study of T cell repertoires in cytomegalovirus infection. Study overall: Indications of both CMV infection and matching HLA type were provided by public TCR beta signatures.

Study-level results: Individuals carrying CMV plus the relevant HLA were identified by cumulative frequency of public TCR beta families. HLA-C-restricted, CMV-specific TCR beta clonotypes were dominant ex vivo.

The table lists this clonotype with many counts. Its antigen is unknown. In germline, CDR1 is SGHVS, CDR2 FNYEAQ. The CDR3 sequence is 15 residues long. Trimming left V 5 bases short and J 5 bases short, with 18 bases between. Each CDR3 protein is one row after TCRdb ran MiXCR on the reads. Seen here are 250,000 to 300,000 distinct CDR3 sequences, 9.1% observed once, and the top ten hold more than 12%. This receptor was obtained from a human donor in good health (CMV status not recorded). Some clones in this sample may be carry-over from other donors' samples. V gene TRBV7-6 combines with J gene TRBJ2-5; a weak D match, TRBD1 (6 bases). The sample taken for sequencing was PBMCs. This CDR3 reads CASSASGAKGETQYF. In DNA, the CDR3 is TGTGCCAGCAGCGCCTCAGGGGCGAAAGGGGAGACCCAGTACTTC.